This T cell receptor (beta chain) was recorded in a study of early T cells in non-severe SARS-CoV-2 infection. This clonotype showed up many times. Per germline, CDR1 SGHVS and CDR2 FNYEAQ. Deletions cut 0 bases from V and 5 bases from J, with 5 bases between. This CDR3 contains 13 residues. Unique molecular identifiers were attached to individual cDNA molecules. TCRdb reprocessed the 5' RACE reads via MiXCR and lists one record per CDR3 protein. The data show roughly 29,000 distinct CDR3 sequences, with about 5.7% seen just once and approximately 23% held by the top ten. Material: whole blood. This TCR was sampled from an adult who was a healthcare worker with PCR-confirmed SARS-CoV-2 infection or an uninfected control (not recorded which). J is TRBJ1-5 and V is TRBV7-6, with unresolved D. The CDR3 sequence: CASSLAPDQPQHF. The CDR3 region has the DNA TGTGCCAGCAGCTTAGCTCCCGATCAGCCCCAGCATTTT. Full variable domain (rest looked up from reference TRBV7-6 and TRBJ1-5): GAGVSQSPRYKVTKRGQDVALRCDPISGHVSLYWYRQALGQGPEFLTYFNYEAQQDKSGLPNDRFSAERPEGSISTLTIQRTEQRDSAMYRCASSLAPDQPQHFGDGTRLSIL.